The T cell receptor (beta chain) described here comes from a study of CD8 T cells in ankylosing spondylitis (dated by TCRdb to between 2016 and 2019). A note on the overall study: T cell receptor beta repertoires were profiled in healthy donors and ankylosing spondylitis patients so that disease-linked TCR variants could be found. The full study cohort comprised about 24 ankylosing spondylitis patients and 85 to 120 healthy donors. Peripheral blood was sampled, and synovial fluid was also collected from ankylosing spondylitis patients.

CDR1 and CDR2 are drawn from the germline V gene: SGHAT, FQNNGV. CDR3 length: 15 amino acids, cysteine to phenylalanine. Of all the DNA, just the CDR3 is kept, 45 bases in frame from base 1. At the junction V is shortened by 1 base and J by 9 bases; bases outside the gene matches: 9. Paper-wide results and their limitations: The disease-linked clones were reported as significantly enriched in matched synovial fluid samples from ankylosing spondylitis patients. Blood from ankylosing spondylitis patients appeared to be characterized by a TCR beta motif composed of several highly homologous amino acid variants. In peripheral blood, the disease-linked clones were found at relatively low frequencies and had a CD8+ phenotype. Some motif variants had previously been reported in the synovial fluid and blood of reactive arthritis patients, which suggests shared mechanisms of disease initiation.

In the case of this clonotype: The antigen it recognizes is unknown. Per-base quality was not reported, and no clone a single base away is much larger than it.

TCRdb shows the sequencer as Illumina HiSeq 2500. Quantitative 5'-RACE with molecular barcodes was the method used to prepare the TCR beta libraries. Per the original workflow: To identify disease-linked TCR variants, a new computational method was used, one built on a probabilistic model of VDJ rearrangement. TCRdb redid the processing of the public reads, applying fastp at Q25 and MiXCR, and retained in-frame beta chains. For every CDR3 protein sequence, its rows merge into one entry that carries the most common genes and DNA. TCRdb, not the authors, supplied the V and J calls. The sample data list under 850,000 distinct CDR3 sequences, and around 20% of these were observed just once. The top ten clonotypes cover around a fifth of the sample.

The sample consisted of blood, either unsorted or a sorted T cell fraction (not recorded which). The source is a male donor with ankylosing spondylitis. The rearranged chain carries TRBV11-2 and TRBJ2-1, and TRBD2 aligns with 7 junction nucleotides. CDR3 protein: CASSLVVRGKGEQFF. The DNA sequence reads TGTGCCAGCAGCTTAGTTGTGCGGGGGAAGGGTGAGCAGTTCTTC.